This T cell receptor beta chain is drawn from a study of OX40 agonist ivuxolimab in advanced cancers. On the study more broadly: Around 40% of patients had received prior checkpoint inhibitor therapy. One hepatocellular carcinoma and two cutaneous melanoma patients partially responded.

Study observations and caveats: Among the lowest levels of clonal expansion were found in partial responders at 0.1-3.0 mg/kg.

The table came from immunoSEQ multiplex PCR; TCRdb's copy has only in-frame clones and leaves some out. The table shows 50,000 to 60,000 clones, with over 85% occurring only once. From germline, CDR1 is SGHNT and CDR2 YYREEE (reference sequence). The CDR3 has 15 amino acids. V gave up 0 bases and J gave up 1 base, with 8 bases separating them. Comments on this clone: Its antigen remains unknown.

Sequences were derived from CD4+ or CD8+ T cells sorted from blood, sampled in a trial of the OX40 agonist ivuxolimab. This TCR was sampled from an adult with an advanced solid tumor such as melanoma, head and neck, liver or kidney cancer. The chain recombines TRBV5-4 with TRBJ1-5; D not resolved. The CDR3 loop is CASSLAPGSNQPQHF. DNA of the CDR3: TGTGCCAGCAGCTTGGCTCCGGGGAGCAATCAGCCCCAGCATTTT.